A single sample is the source of the 28 T cell receptor beta chains below, sequenced in a study of cytomegalovirus exposure and HLA in healthy donors (dated by TCRdb to about 2017). The library relied on the immunoSEQ multiplex PCR assay. For the multiplex PCR, a mixture combining 60 forward primers for TCR Vbeta segments and 13 reverse primers for TCR Jbeta segments was used. In TCRdb, the immuneACCESS table is reduced to in-frame sequences with V and J assigned. These tables do not hold every clone; where another copy was compared, an unresolved V gene accounts for under half, and the others remain unexplained. Here the sample has 150,000 to 200,000 clones; 60% to 80% occur a single time. About 1% of the sample comes from the top ten. The sequenced material came from PBMCs. These receptors were taken from a woman aged 45 to 65 in good health and CMV-seropositive.

The chain couples TRBV18 to TRBJ2-7; D ambiguous. V dropped 3 bases and J dropped 3 bases, with 12 bases sitting between them. Germline loops: CDR1 KGHSH, CDR2 LQKENI. This CDR3 region has 14 residues. Written as DNA, the CDR3 is TGTGCCAGCTCACCCGACCGAAGGAGCTACGAGCAGTACTTC. Amino acids: CASSPDRRSYEQYF.

This chain joins TRBV2 and TRBJ1-5; 7 bases are a match to TRBD1. CDR3 length: 16 amino acids. Germline V gene data show CDR1 as SNHLY and CDR2 as FYNNEI. With 4 bases clipped from V and 2 bases from J, the junction kept 8 bases outside the gene matches. The CDR3 reads CASSVAGTAGNQPQHF. In nucleotides, the CDR3 is TGTGCCAGCAGTGTTGCCGGGACAGCAGGCAATCAGCCCCAGCATTTT.

This chain links TRBV10-3 with TRBJ2-7; maybe TRBD1 (7 bases). The CDR3 is 14 amino acids. Germline V gene lookup returns CDR1 ENHRY and CDR2 SYGVKD. Trimming pared 6 bases from V and 3 bases from J, leaving 15 bases between. This CDR3 is CAISDRGTDYEQYF. The DNA for the CDR3 is TGTGCCATCAGCGACCGGGGGACAGACTACGAGCAGTACTTC.

The chain couples TRBV6-5 to TRBJ2-1, with D tentatively TRBD2 (6 bases). CDR3 length equals 12 residues. Germline V lookup: CDR1 MNHEY, CDR2 SVGAGI. The V gene lost 6 bases and the J gene lost 9 bases, with 12 bases spanning the gap. Here the CDR3 reads CASSQRRGEQFF. DNA of the CDR3: TGTGCCAGCAGCCAGCGGAGGGGTGAGCAGTTCTTC.

The chain joins TRBV2 to TRBJ2-2; D remains ambiguous. V lost 6 bases and J 1 base, leaving 9 bases between the germline ends. CDR3 length: 14 amino acids. CDR1 SNHLY and CDR2 FYNNEI come from the germline V gene. CDR3 loop: CASSANRNTGELFF. CDR3 in DNA: TGTGCCAGCAGCGCAAACAGGAACACCGGGGAGCTGTTTTTT. The whole variable domain, remainder taken from reference TRBV2 and TRBJ2-2, is EPEVTQTPSHQVTQMGQEVILRCVPISNHLYFYWYRQILGQKVEFLVSFYNNEISEKSEIFDDQFSVERPDGSNFTLKIRSTKLEDSAMYFCASSANRNTGELFFGEGSRLTVL.

This clone showed up just once. V is TRBV7-9 and J is TRBJ2-3; the match to TRBD2 covers 7 bases. CDR3 size: 18 residues. J was trimmed by 2 bases and V by 3 bases; bases with no gene match: 14. Germline values: CDR1 SEHNR, CDR2 FQNEAQ (reference sequence). The CDR3 DNA follows: TGTGCCAGCAGCTTGGGGGGGGACCACTTTATCACCACAGATACGCAGTATTTT. Encoded protein: CASSLGGDHFITTDTQYF. The full variable domain, its missing parts supplied by reference TRBV7-9 and TRBJ2-3, is DTGVSQNPRHKITKRGQNVTFRCDPISEHNRLYWYRQTLGQGPEFLTYFQNEAQLEKSRLLSDRFSAERPKGSFSTLEIQRTEQGDSAMYLCASSLGGDHFITTDTQYFGPGTRLTVL.

The J gene is TRBJ1-4, the V gene TRBV5-4; possibly TRBD1 for D (5 bases). The CDR3 is 15 amino acids. Trimming shortened V by 4 bases and J by 8 bases, and 18 bases separated the two germline ends. From germline, CDR1 is SGHNT and CDR2 YYREEE (reference sequence). The DNA for the CDR3 is TGTGCCAGCAGCATAGGGGTCCCACGGGAGGAAAAACTGTTTTTT. It yields the protein CASSIGVPREEKLFF.

There are a few counts of this clone. V usage is TRBV5-4 and J usage is TRBJ2-1; TRBD2 is a possible D gene (6 bases). V was trimmed by 6 bases and J by 5 bases, leaving 15 bases between them. The length of the CDR3 is 14 residues. Per germline, CDR1 SGHNT and CDR2 YYREEE (reference sequence). CDR3 bases: TGTGCCAGCACCGGACGGGAGTTTGACAATGAGCAGTTCTTC. Its protein is CASTGREFDNEQFF.

CDR3 residues: CASSIGTSGGQETQYF. In nucleotides, the CDR3 is TGTGCCAGCAGTATTGGGACTAGCGGGGGACAAGAGACCCAGTACTTC. The rearrangement joins TRBV27 to TRBJ2-5; 14 bases match TRBD2. The CDR3 runs to 16 residues. Germline V lookup: CDR1 MNHEY, CDR2 SMNVEV (reference sequence). Losses at the gene ends were 5 bases for V and 2 bases for J; bases not matched to a gene: 4.

This clone has only one observation. The chain links TRBV9 to TRBJ2-2; 14 bases map to TRBD2. V shed 4 bases, J shed 1 base, and the junction held 6 bases outside the gene matches. CDR3 length equals 18 residues. CDR1 is SGDLS, CDR2 YYNGEE, per germline. CDR3 residues: CASSPGTSGSGNTGELFF. DNA of the CDR3: TGTGCCAGCAGCCCCGGGACTAGCGGGAGCGGGAACACCGGGGAGCTGTTTTTT.

The chain uses TRBV5-1 and TRBJ2-7; 10 bases line up with TRBD1. The ends lost 3 bases at V and 2 bases at J; junction bases unmatched: 5. CDR1 is SGHRS, CDR2 YFSETQ, per germline. There are 15 residues in the CDR3. The CDR3 sequence is CASSSSTGGAYEQYF. DNA for the CDR3: TGCGCCAGCAGCTCATCGACAGGGGGCGCCTACGAGCAGTACTTC.

This chain uses TRBV28 with TRBJ2-1; D gene unclear. The CDR3 totals 13 residues. V was pared by 6 bases and J by 7 bases, with 13 bases between. CDR1 is MDHEN and CDR2 is SYDVKM in the germline V gene. Written as DNA, the CDR3 is TGTGCCAGCAGCGAATTTAACGGGAATGAGCAGTTCTTC. Translated: CASSEFNGNEQFF.

V gene TRBV6-6 combines with J gene TRBJ1-4; unclear D gene. V gave up 2 bases and J gave up 4 bases, with 11 bases separating them. The CDR3 runs 15 residues. Germline loops: CDR1 MNHNY, CDR2 SVGAGI (reference sequence). Written as DNA, the CDR3 is TGTGCCAGCAGTTACGGTGGCAGACTTAATGAAAAACTGTTTTTT. Protein: CASSYGGRLNEKLFF.

The chain couples TRBV25-1 to TRBJ1-2, with TRBD1 identical over 7 bases. CDR1 MGHDK and CDR2 SYGVNS come from the germline V gene. The CDR3 length is 15 residues. V lost 4 bases to trimming and J lost 4 bases; unmatched junction nucleotides: 9. In DNA form, the CDR3 reads TGTGCCAGCAGTGGGGACAGATTGGATATCTATGGCTACACCTTC. Its translation: CASSGDRLDIYGYTF.

The chain couples TRBV5-1 to TRBJ2-1; the D gene is possibly TRBD2 (6 bases). CDR1 and CDR2 (germline): SGHRS, YFSETQ. V was shortened by 3 bases and J by 0 bases, with 16 bases between the two germline ends. The CDR3 sequence is 17 residues long. Here the CDR3 reads CASSSTPSAGSYNEQFF. The CDR3 DNA reads as TGCGCCAGCAGCTCCACCCCTTCAGCGGGCTCCTACAATGAGCAGTTCTTC.

As DNA, the CDR3 is TGTGCCAGCACCTATGCGGATCCATGGACTGAAGCTTTCTTT. Amino acid sequence: CASTYADPWTEAFF. The genes are TRBV7-2 and TRBJ1-1; D not resolved. Germline V lookup: CDR1 SGHTA, CDR2 FQGNSA. V shed 7 bases and J shed 5 bases, with 17 bases lying between them. The CDR3 is made up of 14 amino acids.

V is TRBV6-5 and J is TRBJ2-7, with 7 positions matching TRBD2. In germline, CDR1 is MNHEY, CDR2 SVGAGI. The CDR3 runs to 13 residues. The V and J ends lost 6 bases and 0 bases, in that order; junction bases with no gene match: 2. The CDR3 sequence is CASRSSGSYEQYF. In DNA, the CDR3 is TGTGCCAGCAGATCTAGCGGCTCCTACGAGCAGTACTTC.

The rearrangement uses TRBV7-6 and TRBJ2-5; D unclear. This CDR3 region has 16 residues. The germline gives CDR1 SGHVS, CDR2 FNYEAQ. V was cut by 2 bases and J by 5 bases, with 18 bases left in between. CDR3 sequence: CASSLSAAHSQETQYF. The DNA of the CDR3 is TGTGCCAGCAGCTTATCTGCAGCGCATTCTCAGGAGACCCAGTACTTC.

The gene calls are TRBV4-3 and TRBJ1-2, with 8 positions matching TRBD1. The ends lost 0 bases at V and 7 bases at J; junction bases unmatched: 4. Germline V gene lookup returns CDR1 LGHNA and CDR2 YSLEER. The CDR3 runs to 14 residues. The CDR3 coding sequence is TGCGCCAGCAGCCAAGATTTAACAGGGGGTGGCTACACCTTC. Amino acid sequence: CASSQDLTGGGYTF.

This chain connects TRBV18 to TRBJ2-3; D remains ambiguous. The CDR3 runs to 14 residues. Between the trimmed V and J ends, which lost 0 bases and 0 bases, there was a span of 4 bases. Germline loops: CDR1 KGHSH, CDR2 LQKENI. The CDR3 sequence: CASSPPYSTDTQYF. CDR3 bases: TGTGCCAGCTCACCACCCTATAGCACAGATACGCAGTATTTT.

The V call is TRBV27, the J call TRBJ2-7; 8 bases are a match to TRBD2. Trimming took 4 bases from V and 1 from J; bases not matched to a gene: 6. Germline V CDR1 and CDR2: MNHEY, SMNVEV (reference sequence). The CDR3 consists of 15 residues. CDR3 bases: TGTGCCAGCAGTTATCGATCGGGGGGGTCCTACGAGCAGTACTTC. It encodes CASSYRSGGSYEQYF.

The V and J genes are TRBV27 and TRBJ1-1, with TRBD1 matching over 8 bases. With V trimmed by 6 bases and J by 7 bases, 4 bases remained unmatched. Germline loops: CDR1 MNHEY, CDR2 SMNVEV (reference sequence). CDR3 length equals 12 residues. Written as DNA, the CDR3 is TGTGCCAGCAGGGACAGGGCGCATGAAGCTTTCTTT. Amino acids: CASRDRAHEAFF.

The rearrangement uses TRBV7-2 and TRBJ1-5; TRBD1 aligns across 9 bases. V was pared by 1 base and J by 6 bases, with 4 bases of the junction left unmatched. This CDR3 comprises 15 residues. CDR1 and CDR2 from the germline V gene are SGHTA and FQGNSA. This CDR3 reads CASSLVQGAAQPQHF. The CDR3 bases are TGTGCCAGCAGCTTAGTACAGGGGGCGGCTCAGCCCCAGCATTTT.

The chain carries TRBV21-1 and TRBJ2-7; TRBD2, the D gene given by the table, was not confirmed from the DNA. TRBV21-1 is classified as a pseudogene. The CDR3 is made up of 16 amino acids. This CDR3 is CASSRGLAGGPYEQYF. The CDR3 nucleotides read TGTGCCAGCAGCAGGGGACTAGCGGGAGGGCCCTACGAGCAGTACTTC.

The chain recombines TRBV2 with TRBJ1-6; D unclear. The V and J ends lost 6 bases and 4 bases respectively, with 13 bases between them. The CDR3 consists of 15 residues. Germline V CDR1 and CDR2: SNHLY, FYNNEI. The CDR3 nucleotides read TGTGCCAGCAGGGCAAGCCGCGGATATAATTCACCCCTCCACTTT. It yields the protein CASRASRGYNSPLHF.

To note about this clone: One end of the junction varies from germline; a read error may be responsible. The rearrangement uses TRBV7-9 and TRBJ1-2; D might be TRBD1 (5 bases). The CDR3 runs 14 residues. Germline V gene data show CDR1 as SEHNR and CDR2 as FQNEAQ (reference sequence). The CDR3 here is CASSLSWGEDGCTF. CDR3 coding DNA: TGTGCCAGCAGCTTATCCTGGGGGGAGGATGGCTGCACCTTC.

The chain joins TRBV19 to TRBJ1-1, with no clear D. The V end was cut by 5 bases, the J end by 0 bases, with 10 bases between. The length of the CDR3 is 14 residues. Per germline, CDR1 LNHDA and CDR2 SQIVND (reference sequence). The CDR3 protein is CASSPPDLNTEAFF. The CDR3 nucleotides are TGTGCCAGTAGTCCCCCAGATTTGAACACTGAAGCTTTCTTT.

The J gene is TRBJ1-2, the V gene TRBV19; 11 positions agree with TRBD1. The CDR3 is 16 residues long. V gave up 9 bases and J gave up 0 bases; unmatched junction bases: 9. Germline-derived CDR1 and CDR2 are LNHDA and SQIVND (reference sequence). This chain's CDR3 is CASRTDRGLANYGYTF. For the CDR3, the DNA is TGTGCCAGCAGAACGGACAGGGGGCTAGCTAACTATGGCTACACCTTC. The entire variable domain, with the rest obtained from reference TRBV19 and TRBJ1-2, is as follows: DGGITQSPKYLFRKEGQNVTLSCEQNLNHDAMYWYRQDPGQGLRLIYYSQIVNDFQKGDIAEGYSVSREKKESFPLTVTSAQKNPTAFYLCASRTDRGLANYGYTFGSGTRLTVV.